This T cell receptor beta chain appears in the sequencing data of a study of TIL therapy for anti-PD-1-resistant metastatic lung cancer. The wider study: Tumors were harvested before any PD-1/PD-L1 blockade. By whole-exome sequencing, median non-synonymous tumor mutation burden was roughly 1.6 mutations per megabase.

Time point meaning: pre-treatment sample, taken before nivolumab and TIL therapy. This was the immunoSEQ v3 assay. Survey-level samples got 1.5 million to 2.5 million read pairs; deep-level samples got roughly 5-6.5 million. The protocol was immunoSEQ multiplex PCR, while the TCRdb copy is restricted to in-frame clones and leaves out a portion. The sample holds about 55,000 clones, 80% to 90% seen once. Germline V CDR1 and CDR2: MNHNY, SVGAGI (reference sequence). Trimming stripped 0 bases from V and 7 bases from J, with 6 bases between. CDR3 length equals 12 residues. The receptor's source is a person aged 25 to 80 with non-small cell lung cancer. The specimen comprised blood, sampled at baseline. The V gene is TRBV6-6, the J gene TRBJ1-1; no clear D gene. The DNA for the CDR3 is TGTGCCAGCAGTTACTCGGGAGTTGAAGCTTTCTTT. Translation: CASSYSGVEAFF.